The next 18 T cell receptor beta chains were all read from a single sample in a study of T cells after yellow fever vaccination. From the 5' RACE reads, TCRdb called clonotypes with MiXCR, one entry per CDR3 protein. There are nearly 350,000 distinct CDR3 sequences in the sample; roughly 8.3% occur only once, and approximately 15% lies in the top ten. The sequences come from PBMCs, collected approximately 40 days after the first yellow fever vaccination. The receptors derive from a young man who received the YFV17D yellow fever vaccine.

This clonotype has ten or more counts. The gene calls are TRBV7-3 and TRBJ2-3, with 10 bases matching TRBD2. Per the germline V gene, CDR1 is SGHTA and CDR2 is FQGTGA. With 4 bases clipped from V and 9 bases from J, the junction kept 7 bases outside the gene matches. The CDR3 contains 14 residues. This CDR3 reads CASSSSGGWSTQYF. The CDR3 coding sequence is TGTGCCAGCAGCTCTAGCGGGGGTTGGTCGACGCAGTATTTT.

This rearrangement joins TRBV11-2 to TRBJ2-7; no definite D call. Germline V gives CDR1 SGHAT, CDR2 FQNNGV. There are 13 residues in the CDR3. The germline V and J ends were trimmed by 5 bases and 4 bases, with 12 bases remaining between them. The CDR3 is CASSRLLGYEQYF. DNA of the CDR3: TGTGCCAGCAGCCGCTTATTGGGATACGAGCAGTACTTC.

This clonotype was observed a handful of times. This sequence joins TRBV19 and TRBJ2-2; D might be TRBD2 (6 bases). Between the trimmed V and J ends, which lost 1 base and 0 bases, there was a span of 9 bases. Per germline, CDR1 LNHDA and CDR2 SQIVND (reference sequence). The CDR3 is made up of 16 amino acids. CDR3 sequence reads: CASSIGRATNTGELFF. CDR3 sequence (DNA): TGTGCCAGTAGTATAGGGAGGGCAACGAACACCGGGGAGCTGTTTTTT.

This chain connects TRBV28 to TRBJ2-7; 9 bases are shared with TRBD2. The CDR3 contains 15 residues. The germline gives CDR1 MDHEN, CDR2 SYDVKM. V lost 5 bases to trimming and J lost 0 bases; unmatched junction nucleotides: 5. Here the CDR3 reads CASSPLAGSSYEQYV. Here the CDR3 DNA reads TGTGCCAGCAGTCCCCTAGCGGGGAGCTCCTACGAGCAGTACGTC.

This clonotype was detected only a few times. Here the CDR3 DNA reads TGTGCCAGCAGTTTATTGAGCGGAGGGGAGCAGTACGTC. Protein product: CASSLLSGGEQYV. This chain uses TRBV28 with TRBJ2-7; TRBD2 is a possible D gene (6 bases). CDR1 is MDHEN, CDR2 SYDVKM, per germline. Trimming left V 1 base short and J 7 bases short, with 11 bases between. This CDR3 is 13 amino acids long.

This clonotype was recorded many times. This chain links TRBV4-3 with TRBJ2-7, with TRBD1 identical over 7 bases. CDR3 length: 17 amino acids. Germline V gene sequence: CDR1 LGHNA, CDR2 YSLEER. After removal of 1 base from V and 6 bases from J, the junction contained 15 bases not matched to a gene. CDR3 amino acids: CASSQVTRAGGRGEQYF. CDR3 sequence (DNA): TGCGCCAGCAGCCAAGTCACTCGGGCAGGGGGTCGAGGCGAGCAGTACTTC.

There are a few counts of this clonotype. The chain links TRBV20-1 to TRBJ2-5; TRBD2 matches at 7 bases. V shed 6 bases, J shed 1 base, and the junction held 11 bases outside the gene matches. In germline, CDR1 is DFQATT, CDR2 SNEGSKA (reference sequence). The CDR3 sequence is 15 residues long. The CDR3 region is CSASPGLPGQETQYF. The DNA of the CDR3 is TGCAGTGCATCCCCGGGACTACCCGGCCAAGAGACCCAGTACTTC.

This clonotype has more than one count but fewer than ten. The V gene is TRBV12-3 or TRBV12-4, the J gene TRBJ1-1, with 7 bases matching TRBD1. The CDR3 contains 15 residues. V shed 6 bases and J 4 bases; nucleotides not matched to a gene: 11. CDR3: CASSAATGYGTEAFF. The CDR3 coding sequence is TGTGCCAGCAGCGCAGCGACAGGGTATGGCACTGAAGCTTTCTTT.

This clonotype was observed a few times. The rearrangement joins TRBV20-1 to TRBJ1-5; D remains unclear. The CDR3 loop spans 14 amino acids. Trimming stripped 6 bases from V and 3 bases from J, with 15 bases between. Germline V gives CDR1 DFQATT, CDR2 SNEGSKA (reference sequence). CDR3 amino acids: CSAILGLANQPQHF. The CDR3 DNA reads as TGCAGTGCCATATTAGGGCTCGCCAATCAGCCCCAGCATTTT.

In this sample, this clonotype turned up a few times. The chain has TRBV18 and TRBJ2-1; TRBD2 might be the D (5 bases). The V end lost 6 bases, the J end lost 6 bases, and 15 bases lay between the germline ends. The CDR3 covers 14 residues. Per the germline V gene, CDR1 is KGHSH and CDR2 is LQKENI. The CDR3 DNA reads TGTGCCAGCTCGCCCTTGGGCGGGCCCAATGAGCAGTTCTTC. Its translation is CASSPLGGPNEQFF.

This clonotype appeared a few times. The chain carries TRBV28 and TRBJ1-1, with 7 nucleotides matching TRBD1. The CDR3 is 14 residues long. Trimming removed 2 bases from V and 4 bases from J; junction bases left unmatched: 4. Germline V gives CDR1 MDHEN, CDR2 SYDVKM. The CDR3 sequence: CASSLAGGVTEAFF. CDR3 in DNA: TGTGCCAGCAGTTTAGCAGGGGGGGTCACTGAAGCTTTCTTT.

The table lists this clonotype with a few counts. The CDR3 DNA is TGTGCCACCGGAAGACAGGGCTCTGAAGCTTTCTTT. This sequence encodes CATGRQGSEAFF. The chain recombines TRBV6-1 with TRBJ1-1, with 7 bases identical to TRBD1. CDR1 and CDR2 from the germline V gene are MNHNS and SASEGT. V lost 10 bases, J lost 6 bases, and 8 bases stayed unmatched. CDR3 size: 12 residues.

J is TRBJ2-5 and V is TRBV12-3 or TRBV12-4, with 10 bases matching TRBD1. The CDR3 contains 15 residues. V gave up 5 bases and J gave up 4 bases; unmatched junction bases: 7. CDR3 DNA: TGTGCCAGCAGTGGCGGACAGGGGGGACGAGAGACCCAGTACTTC. Encoded protein: CASSGGQGGRETQYF.

There are a few counts of this clonotype. This rearrangement joins TRBV10-3 to TRBJ2-5; the D gene could be TRBD1 or TRBD2 (5 bases each). The germline gives CDR1 ENHRY, CDR2 SYGVKD. V was shortened by 6 bases and J by 1 base, with 9 bases between the two germline ends. The CDR3 is 13 residues long. This CDR3 is CAISPGTQETQYF. The CDR3 bases are TGTGCCATCAGCCCCGGGACCCAAGAGACCCAGTACTTC.

The chain combines TRBV5-4 with TRBJ2-3; no definite D call. The V gene lost 1 base and the J gene lost 1 base, with 13 bases spanning the gap. The germline CDR1 and CDR2 sequences are SGHNT and YYREEE (reference sequence). CDR3 size: 16 residues. The CDR3 DNA reads TGTGCCAGCAGCTTGCCCCTGCCCCCTGGCACAGATACGCAGTATTTT. This sequence encodes CASSLPLPPGTDTQYF.

This chain joins TRBV5-1 and TRBJ1-4, with a tentative D call TRBD1 (5 bases). Per germline, CDR1 SGHRS and CDR2 YFSETQ. The CDR3 length is 14 residues. V gave up 2 bases and J gave up 8 bases, with 13 bases separating them. The CDR3 reads CASSFGTAEEKLFF. In DNA, the CDR3 is TGCGCCAGCAGCTTTGGGACTGCCGAAGAAAAACTGTTTTTT.

V is TRBV27 and J is TRBJ2-3; 7 nucleotides align to TRBD2. Trimming took 5 bases from V and 9 from J; bases not matched to a gene: 11. Per the germline V gene, CDR1 is MNHEY and CDR2 is SMNVEV (reference sequence). The CDR3 spans 14 residues. This CDR3 is CASSLRDYQRTQYF. CDR3 nucleotide sequence: TGTGCCAGCAGTCTCCGGGACTATCAGAGAACGCAGTATTTT.

This clonotype occurred a few times. This chain connects TRBV6-1 to TRBJ1-6, with D uncertain. CDR3 length equals 15 residues. V was cut by 7 bases and J by 0 bases, with 10 bases left in between. Germline lookup yields CDR1 MNHNS and CDR2 SASEGT. CDR3 sequence (DNA): TGTGCCAGCACAACCATTCTCTCCTATAATTCACCCCTCCACTTT. As protein: CASTTILSYNSPLHF.